This TCR beta chain derives from a study of immune evolution from preneoplasia to lung adenocarcinoma. Points from the study as a whole: Top clone frequencies peaked in normal lung, apparently declining through invasive adenocarcinoma.

Method: immunoSEQ multiplex PCR; TCRdb's copy keeps in-frame clones and lacks some. Seen here are several thousand clones, 75% to 80% observed once, and the top ten hold approximately 7.9%. The CDR3 sequence is 14 residues long. The V and J ends lost 5 bases and 8 bases respectively, with 16 bases between them. Per the germline V gene, CDR1 is SGHTA and CDR2 is FQGNSA. The table lists this clone with a few counts. Its antigen is not known. The source is a person between 60 and 80 years old with lung adenocarcinoma. Sequencing was done on a sample of FFPE adjacent normal lung tissue. The chain carries TRBV7-2 and TRBJ1-5; D is possibly TRBD1 (6 bases). In DNA, the CDR3 is TGTGCCAGCAGCCCTCAACAGGGTTTGAAGCCCCAGCATTTT. Protein product: CASSPQQGLKPQHF.